A single sample is the source of the 12 T cell receptor beta chains below, sequenced in a study of T and B cells in COVID-19 patients. Blood genomic DNA input for TRB amplification was 250-500 ng. BIOMED2 TRB-A/B primer pools were used in multiplex TRB PCR. TCRdb itself ran the multiplex PCR reads through MiXCR, one entry per CDR3 protein. The sample consists of thousands of distinct CDR3 sequences, about 20% of them appearing once. Sequenced material: blood. The source is a human donor who had recovered from COVID-19.

The chain has TRBV20-1 and TRBJ1-1; D possibly corresponds to TRBD1 (6 bases). The CDR3 consists of 14 residues. Per the germline V gene, CDR1 is DFQATT and CDR2 is SNEGSKA (reference sequence). V shed 5 bases and J shed 5 bases, with 18 bases lying between them. For the CDR3, the DNA is TGCAGTGCTTTCAGGGGTGGACGAGAAACTGAAGCTTTCTTT. Translated, it gives CSAFRGGRETEAFF.

This clonotype is medium-sized in the sample. V is TRBV30 and J is TRBJ2-5; D remains ambiguous. Trimming removed 0 bases from V and 5 bases from J, with 4 bases in between. CDR1 is GTSNPN, CDR2 SVGIG, per germline (reference sequence). The CDR3 has 11 amino acids. Here the CDR3 DNA reads TGTGCCTGGAGTGTGTCCGAGACCCAGTACTTC. Its protein product is CAWSVSETQYF.

Judged by abundance, this clonotype is medium-sized (0.01 to 0.1%). The rearrangement uses TRBV6-6 and TRBJ1-6; perhaps TRBD1 as D (6 bases). Trimming left V 2 bases short and J 0 bases short, with 11 bases between. The CDR3 has 17 amino acids. Germline CDR1 MNHNY, CDR2 SVGAGI (reference sequence). The CDR3 DNA follows: TGTGCCAGCAGTTACGGACAGTTGAGCTCCTATAATTCACCCCTCCACTTT. Translation gives CASSYGQLSSYNSPLHF.

Relative to its sample, this clonotype is medium-sized. J is TRBJ2-3 and V is TRBV6-6; tentatively, D is TRBD2 (6 bases). The CDR3 contains 14 residues. V was cut by 4 bases and J by 4 bases, with 12 bases left in between. The germline CDR1 and CDR2 sequences are MNHNY and SVGAGI (reference sequence). CDR3 amino acids: CASSWTIGADTQYF. The CDR3 coding sequence is TGTGCCAGCAGTTGGACTATTGGGGCAGATACGCAGTATTTT.

A few counts support this clonotype. The chain has TRBV28 and TRBJ2-2; TRBD1 aligns across 8 bases. Germline-derived CDR1 and CDR2 are MDHEN and SYDVKM. The J segment lost 4 bases and the V segment lost 5 bases, leaving 3 bases of the junction unmatched. The CDR3 has 14 residues. The CDR3: CASSRQGITGELFF. As DNA, the CDR3 is TGTGCCAGCAGTCGACAGGGGATCACCGGGGAGCTGTTTTTT.

This clonotype is medium-sized in the sample. Here the CDR3 reads CASSLSGLVEEKNEQFF. The CDR3, as DNA: TGTGCCAGCAGCCTATCGGGACTAGTGGAGGAGAAGAATGAGCAGTTCTTC. The genes are TRBV27 and TRBJ2-1; the match to TRBD2 covers 8 bases. CDR3 length equals 17 residues. Unmatched junction bases numbered 17, after V lost 6 bases and J lost 7 bases. Germline V CDR1 and CDR2: MNHEY, SMNVEV (reference sequence).

This clonotype was recorded at least ten times. The J gene is TRBJ1-5, the V gene TRBV12-3 or TRBV12-4; TRBD1 might be the D (5 bases). The V gene lost 6 bases and the J gene lost 3 bases, with 9 bases spanning the gap. CDR3 length: 13 amino acids. The CDR3 reads CASRKGTNQPQHF. In DNA, the CDR3 is TGTGCCAGCAGAAAAGGGACCAATCAGCCCCAGCATTTT.

In its sample, this clonotype ranks as medium-sized (0.01 to 0.1%). J is TRBJ2-1 and V is TRBV29-1; D might be TRBD1 (5 bases). Per germline, CDR1 SQVTM and CDR2 ANQGSEA. Trimming pared 0 bases from V and 3 bases from J, leaving 6 bases between. The CDR3 has 13 amino acids. The CDR3 DNA sequence: TGCAGCGTTGAAGAGGGGCTCTACAATGAGCAGTTCTTC. Translating gives CSVEEGLYNEQFF.

By share, this clonotype ranks as medium-sized. J is TRBJ1-4 and V is TRBV15, with D possibly being TRBD1 (6 bases). From germline, CDR1 is LNHNV and CDR2 YYDKDF (reference sequence). The ends were cut back, 3 bases at V and 4 bases at J, with 9 bases in the middle. CDR3 length: 14 residues. CDR3 region: CATSRTGDNEKLFF. The CDR3 DNA is TGTGCCACCAGCAGGACAGGCGATAATGAAAAACTGTTTTTT.

Details on this clonotype: Germline and junction disagree at one end, which may indicate a read error. The V call is TRBV11-3, the J call TRBJ2-5; 12 bases line up with TRBD1. The V gene's germline CDR1 is SGHNT and CDR2 YENEEA. The CDR3 loop spans 17 amino acids. This CDR3 is CASSPGQGAGYQETQYF. As DNA, the CDR3 is TGCGCCAGCAGCCCGGGACAGGGGGCCGGGTACCAAGAGACCCAGTACTTC.

This clonotype was picked up a small number of times. V is TRBV11-3 and J is TRBJ1-3, with D unclear. Germline V gene lookup returns CDR1 SGHNT and CDR2 YENEEA. V dropped 5 bases and J dropped 0 bases, with 14 bases sitting between them. The CDR3 length is 16 residues. This chain's CDR3 is CASSPQVFYSGNTIYF. DNA for the CDR3: TGTGCCAGCAGCCCCCAGGTCTTCTACTCTGGAAACACCATATATTTT.

By share of the sample, this clonotype is medium-sized (0.01 to 0.1%). The chain uses TRBV19 and TRBJ1-5; unclear D gene. CDR3 size: 14 residues. The V gene lost 6 bases and the J gene lost 4 bases, with 13 bases spanning the gap. The germline V gene encodes CDR1 LNHDA and CDR2 SQIVND (reference sequence). CDR3 DNA sequence: TGTGCCAGTAGGGGCCGAGCCGTAAATCAGCCCCAGCATTTT. Its translation: CASRGRAVNQPQHF.